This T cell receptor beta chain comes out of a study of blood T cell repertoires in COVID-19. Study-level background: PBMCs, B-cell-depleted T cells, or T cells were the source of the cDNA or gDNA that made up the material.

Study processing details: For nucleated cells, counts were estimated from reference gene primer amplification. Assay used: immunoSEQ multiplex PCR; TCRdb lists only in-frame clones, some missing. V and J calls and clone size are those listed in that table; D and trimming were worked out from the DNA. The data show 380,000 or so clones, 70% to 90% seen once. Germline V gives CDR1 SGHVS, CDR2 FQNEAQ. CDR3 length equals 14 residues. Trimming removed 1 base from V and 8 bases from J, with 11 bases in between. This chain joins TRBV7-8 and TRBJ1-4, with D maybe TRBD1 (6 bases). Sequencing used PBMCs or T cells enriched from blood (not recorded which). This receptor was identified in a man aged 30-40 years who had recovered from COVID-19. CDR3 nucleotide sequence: TGTGCCAGCAGCTTAGGGGGGCGACGGGAAAAACTGTTTTTT. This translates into CASSLGGRREKLFF.